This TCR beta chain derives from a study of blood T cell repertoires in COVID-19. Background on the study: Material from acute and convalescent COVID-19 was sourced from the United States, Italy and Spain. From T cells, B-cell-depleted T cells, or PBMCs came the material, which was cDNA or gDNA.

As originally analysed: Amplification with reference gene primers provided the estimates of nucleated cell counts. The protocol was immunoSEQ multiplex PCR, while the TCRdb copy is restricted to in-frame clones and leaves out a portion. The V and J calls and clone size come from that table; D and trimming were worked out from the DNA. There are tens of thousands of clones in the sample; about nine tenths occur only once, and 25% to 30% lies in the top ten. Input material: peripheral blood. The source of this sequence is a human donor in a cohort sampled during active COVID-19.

CDR3 bases: TGTGCCAGCCAGGACAGGTTCTACGAGCAGTACTTC. Translating it yields CASQDRFYEQYF. The chain combines TRBV27 with TRBJ2-7; 7 bases map to TRBD1. J gave up 3 bases and V 8 bases, and 4 bases lay outside the gene matches. The CDR3 covers 12 residues. Germline values: CDR1 MNHEY, CDR2 SMNVEV (reference sequence).